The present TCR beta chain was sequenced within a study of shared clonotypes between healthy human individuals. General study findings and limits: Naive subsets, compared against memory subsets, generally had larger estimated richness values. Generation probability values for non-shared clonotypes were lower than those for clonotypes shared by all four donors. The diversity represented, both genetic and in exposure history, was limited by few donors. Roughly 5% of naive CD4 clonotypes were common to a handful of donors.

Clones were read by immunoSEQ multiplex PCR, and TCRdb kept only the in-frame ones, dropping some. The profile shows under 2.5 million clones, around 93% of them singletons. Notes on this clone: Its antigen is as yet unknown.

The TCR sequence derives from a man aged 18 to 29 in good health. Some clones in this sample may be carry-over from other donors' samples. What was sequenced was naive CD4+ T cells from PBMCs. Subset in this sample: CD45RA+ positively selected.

CDR3 bases: TGCGCCAGCAGCACAGCCGGGACGGACGGCCAAGAGACCCAGTACTTC. It codes for CASSTAGTDGQETQYF. The V gene is TRBV5-1, the J gene TRBJ2-5, with D possibly being TRBD1 or TRBD2 (5 bases each). The CDR3 has 16 amino acids. Trimming stripped 4 bases from V and 1 base from J, with 17 bases between. Germline V gene lookup returns CDR1 SGHRS and CDR2 YFSETQ.